This T cell receptor (beta chain) was recorded in a study of T cells after yellow fever vaccination. Study in general: Fractions of limited cellularity were prepared by means of SMART-Seq v4 Ultra Low Input.

Study-wide results and caveats: Weaker overall was a secondary response that nonetheless peaked faster, on day 5 versus 15. Most clones from primary vaccination resurfaced after the booster (96% CD4, approximately 87% CD8). Any FACS-sorted repertoire could hold abundant clonotypes that contaminate it from the bulk population.

V gave up 4 bases and J gave up 7 bases, with 10 bases separating them. Per germline, CDR1 LNHNV and CDR2 YYDKDF (reference sequence). CDR3 size: 12 residues. A single record per CDR3 protein comes from TCRdb applying MiXCR to the 5' RACE reads. The repertoire includes roughly 500,000 distinct CDR3 sequences, 15% to 20% of them detected once, and 14% sits in the top ten. Only a few counts were recorded for this clonotype. Its cognate antigen is unknown. V gene TRBV15 combines with J gene TRBJ2-5; D is ambiguous. The clonotype was recovered from a man aged 30 to 39 who received the YFV17D yellow fever vaccine. The sample in question was PBMCs, obtained 15 days after the yellow fever booster vaccination. The CDR3 DNA follows: TGTGCCACCAGCACCTTACGGGCGACCCAGTACTTC. Translated: CATSTLRATQYF.